This T cell receptor beta chain appears in the sequencing data of a study of blood T cell repertoires in COVID-19. About the research overall: Sources were T cells, B-cell-depleted T cells, or PBMCs; the material itself was cDNA or gDNA.

The trim removed 6 bases at V and 5 bases at J, leaving 16 bases unmatched. The CDR3 totals 17 residues. The germline CDR1 and CDR2 sequences are SGHAT and FQNNGV. Authors' data handling: From reference gene primer amplification, estimates of nucleated cell counts were derived. Profiling relied on immunoSEQ multiplex PCR, and the TCRdb table lists in-frame clones only, not all of them. D and trimming come from the DNA, and the V and J calls and clone size come from that table. The sample has around 250,000 clones, approximately 91% seen once; the top ten hold 0.94%. The chain is built from TRBV11-2 and TRBJ2-3, with 8 nucleotides matching TRBD2. The sample comprised peripheral blood. This receptor was taken from a woman aged 40 to 49 who had recovered from COVID-19. CDR3 protein: CASRPAGAEYGVDTQYF. The CDR3 region has the DNA TGTGCCAGCAGGCCAGCGGGAGCGGAGTATGGGGTAGATACGCAGTATTTT.